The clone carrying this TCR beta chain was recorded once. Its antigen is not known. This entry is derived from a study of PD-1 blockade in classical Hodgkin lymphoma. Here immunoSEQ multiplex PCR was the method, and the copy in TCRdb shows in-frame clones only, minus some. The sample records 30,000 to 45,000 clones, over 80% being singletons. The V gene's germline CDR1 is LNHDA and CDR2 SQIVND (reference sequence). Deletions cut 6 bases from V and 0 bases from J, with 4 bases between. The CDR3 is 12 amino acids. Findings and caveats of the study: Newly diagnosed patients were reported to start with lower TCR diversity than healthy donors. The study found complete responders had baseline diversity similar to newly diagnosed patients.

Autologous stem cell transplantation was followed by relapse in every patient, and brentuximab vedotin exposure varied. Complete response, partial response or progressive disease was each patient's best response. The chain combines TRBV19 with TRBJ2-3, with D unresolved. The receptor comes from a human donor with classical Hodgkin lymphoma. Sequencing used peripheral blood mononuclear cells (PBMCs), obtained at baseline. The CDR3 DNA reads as TGTGCCAGTAGCGGCAGCACAGATACGCAGTATTTT. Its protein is CASSGSTDTQYF.